This TCR beta chain was captured by sequencing in a study of metastatic and nonmetastatic thyroid tumors (dated by TCRdb to 2019 to 2021). With regard to the full study: Repertoires from peripheral blood and from tumor or nodule tissue samples of malignant and benign thyroid patients were compared.

The library was obtained by PCR. Sequenced on an Illumina HiSeq 4000. High-throughput sequencing was used to profile the CDR3 region of the TCR beta-chain in every patient. As for how the authors treated the data: CDR3 differences across clinicopathological groups were used to build a classifier for discriminating distant-metastatic papillary thyroid cancer patients. To measure repertoire diversity the researchers used the Shannon index, while the Morisita-Horn index served to gauge how similar the tumor and blood repertoires were. TCRdb reran the public reads through fastp at Q25 and MiXCR, keeping productive beta chains. The V and J calls follow TCRdb's processing rather than the paper's. The sample table contains 10,000 to 15,000 clones; only one count was recorded for roughly 31% of them. The ten largest make up 15% to 18% of the sample. Of note for this clone: This clone's antigen is unknown. There are no base qualities to consult, and no much larger clone falls within one base.

No patient had received any treatment before thyroid surgery. Using T-cell receptor beta sequencing, the study looked back at clinical samples from patients collected from the early 2010s to the late 2010s. Points the paper makes about the study in general: In both blood and tumor samples, malignant tumors were reported to have significantly higher TCR beta diversity than benign nodules.

Its CDR3 holds 15 amino acids, cysteine through phenylalanine. Only the CDR3 DNA is retained, 45 bases long and in frame from the first base. Germline trimming amounts to 6 bases on V and 7 bases on J, with 11 as the count of junction bases outside the gene matches. The CDR1 and CDR2 encoded by the germline V gene are WSHSY and SAAADI. What was sequenced was tumor tissue. This chain joins TRBV10-2 to TRBJ2-5, with 10 middle bases fitting TRBD2. The clonotype originates from a male donor with papillary thyroid cancer or a benign thyroid nodule (not recorded which). Some clones in this sample may be carry-over from other donors' samples. For the CDR3, the sequence is CASREIAGGLGTQYF. The DNA is as follows: TGCGCCAGCAGAGAGATAGCGGGGGGTCTAGGGACCCAGTACTTC.